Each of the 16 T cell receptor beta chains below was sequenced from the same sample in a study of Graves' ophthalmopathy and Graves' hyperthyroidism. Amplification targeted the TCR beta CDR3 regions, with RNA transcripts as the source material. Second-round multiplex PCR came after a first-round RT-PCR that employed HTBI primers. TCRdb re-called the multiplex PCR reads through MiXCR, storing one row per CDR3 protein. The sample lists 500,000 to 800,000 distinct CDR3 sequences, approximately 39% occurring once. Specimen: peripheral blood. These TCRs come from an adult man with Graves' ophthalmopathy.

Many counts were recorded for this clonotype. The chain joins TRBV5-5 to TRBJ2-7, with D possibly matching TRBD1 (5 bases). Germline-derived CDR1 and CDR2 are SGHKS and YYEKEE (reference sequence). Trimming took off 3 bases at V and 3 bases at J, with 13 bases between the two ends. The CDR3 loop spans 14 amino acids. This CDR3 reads CASSSPTANYEQYF. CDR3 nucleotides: TGTGCCAGCAGCTCGCCGACAGCAAACTACGAGCAGTACTTC. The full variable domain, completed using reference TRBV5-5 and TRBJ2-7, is DAGVTQSPTHLIKTRGQQVTLRCSPISGHKSVSWYQQVLGQGPQFIFQYYEKEERGRGNFPDRFSARQFPNYSSELNVNALLLGDSALYLCASSSPTANYEQYFGPGTRLTVT.

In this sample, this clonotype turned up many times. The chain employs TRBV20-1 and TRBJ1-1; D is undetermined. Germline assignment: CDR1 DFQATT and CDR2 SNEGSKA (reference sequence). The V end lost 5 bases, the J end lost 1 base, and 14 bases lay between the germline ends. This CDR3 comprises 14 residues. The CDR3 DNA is TGCAGTGCTCAACCCGTCACAGAGAACACTGAAGCTTTCTTT. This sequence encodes CSAQPVTENTEAFF.

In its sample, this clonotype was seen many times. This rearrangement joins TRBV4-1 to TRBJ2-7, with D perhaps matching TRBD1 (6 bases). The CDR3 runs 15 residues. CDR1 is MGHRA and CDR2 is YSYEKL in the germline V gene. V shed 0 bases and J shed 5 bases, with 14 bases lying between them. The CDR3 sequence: CASSQESGGGDEQYF. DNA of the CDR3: TGCGCCAGCAGCCAAGAGTCGGGTGGGGGCGACGAGCAGTACTTC.

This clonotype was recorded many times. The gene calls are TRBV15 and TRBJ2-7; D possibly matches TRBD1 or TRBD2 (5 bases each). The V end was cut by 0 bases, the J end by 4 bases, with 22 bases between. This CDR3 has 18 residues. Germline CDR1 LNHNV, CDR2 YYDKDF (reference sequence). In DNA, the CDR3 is TGTGCCACCAGCAGAGATGGAGGTGAGGGCAGGGCCTCGTACGAGCAGTACTTC. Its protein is CATSRDGGEGRASYEQYF.

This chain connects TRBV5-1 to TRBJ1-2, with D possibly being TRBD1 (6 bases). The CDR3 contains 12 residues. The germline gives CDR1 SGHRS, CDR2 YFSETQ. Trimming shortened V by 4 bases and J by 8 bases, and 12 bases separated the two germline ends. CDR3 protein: CASSPYRDGYTF. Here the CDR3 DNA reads TGCGCCAGCAGCCCATACAGGGACGGCTACACCTTC.

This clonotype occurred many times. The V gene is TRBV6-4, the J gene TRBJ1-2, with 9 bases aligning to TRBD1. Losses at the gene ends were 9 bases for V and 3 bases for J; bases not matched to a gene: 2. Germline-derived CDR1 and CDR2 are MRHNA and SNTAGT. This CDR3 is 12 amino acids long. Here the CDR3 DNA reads TGTGCCAGTTGGACAGGGGACTATGGCTACACCTTC. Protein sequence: CASWTGDYGYTF.

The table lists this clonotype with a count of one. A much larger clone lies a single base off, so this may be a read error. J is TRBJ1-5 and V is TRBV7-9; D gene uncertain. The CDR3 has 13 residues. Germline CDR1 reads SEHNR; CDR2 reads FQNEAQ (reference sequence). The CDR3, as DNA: TGTGCCGGCAGTTCCAGCCCGGGTCAGCCCCAGCATTTT. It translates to CAGSSSPGQPQHF. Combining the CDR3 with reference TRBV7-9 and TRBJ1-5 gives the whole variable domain DTGVSQNPRHKITKRGQNVTFRCDPISEHNRLYWYRQTLGQGPEFLTYFQNEAQLEKSRLLSDRFSAERPKGSFSTLEIQRTEQGDSAMYLCAGSSSPGQPQHFGDGTRLSIL.

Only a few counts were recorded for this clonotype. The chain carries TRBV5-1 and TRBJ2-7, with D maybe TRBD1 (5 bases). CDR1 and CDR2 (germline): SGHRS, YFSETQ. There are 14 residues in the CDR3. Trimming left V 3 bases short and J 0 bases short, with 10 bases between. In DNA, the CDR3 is TGCGCCAGCAGCTCCGACAGCACCTCCTACGAGCAGTACTTC. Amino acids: CASSSDSTSYEQYF.

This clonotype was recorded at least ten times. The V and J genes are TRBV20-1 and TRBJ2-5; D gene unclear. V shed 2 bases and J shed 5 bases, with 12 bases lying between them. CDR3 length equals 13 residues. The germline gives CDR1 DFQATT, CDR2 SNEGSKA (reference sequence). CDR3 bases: TGCAGTGCTAGATTCCGGGTTCGGGAGACCCAGTACTTC. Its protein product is CSARFRVRETQYF.

Here the CDR3 reads CASSLNGADTQYF. DNA of the CDR3: TGTGCCAGCAGTCTAAATGGCGCAGATACGCAGTATTTT. The V and J genes are TRBV7-9 and TRBJ2-3, with D unresolved. Trimming cost V 6 bases and J 4 bases, with 11 bases left between them. The CDR3 covers 13 residues. The germline V gene encodes CDR1 SEHNR and CDR2 FQNEAQ (reference sequence).

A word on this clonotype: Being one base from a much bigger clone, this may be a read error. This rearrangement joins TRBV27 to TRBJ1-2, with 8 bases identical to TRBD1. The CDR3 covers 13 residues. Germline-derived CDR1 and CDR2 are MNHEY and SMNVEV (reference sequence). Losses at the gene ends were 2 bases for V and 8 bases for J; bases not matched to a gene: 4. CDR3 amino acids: CASSLGQGWGYTF. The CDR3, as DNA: TGTGCCAGCAGTTTAGGACAGGGATGGGGCTACACCTTC.

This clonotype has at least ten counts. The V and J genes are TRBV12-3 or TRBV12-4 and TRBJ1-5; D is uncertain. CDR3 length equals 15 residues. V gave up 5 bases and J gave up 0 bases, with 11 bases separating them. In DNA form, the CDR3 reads TGTGCCAGCAGTGCGGAAGGCTATAGCAATCAGCCCCAGCATTTT. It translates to CASSAEGYSNQPQHF.

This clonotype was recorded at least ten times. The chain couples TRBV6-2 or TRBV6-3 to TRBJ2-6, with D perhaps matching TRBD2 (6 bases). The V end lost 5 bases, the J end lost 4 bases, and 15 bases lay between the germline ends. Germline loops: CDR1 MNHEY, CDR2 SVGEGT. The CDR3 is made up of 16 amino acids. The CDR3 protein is CASSDLLATGANVLTF. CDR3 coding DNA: TGTGCCAGCAGTGACCTCCTAGCGACCGGGGCCAACGTCCTGACTTTC.

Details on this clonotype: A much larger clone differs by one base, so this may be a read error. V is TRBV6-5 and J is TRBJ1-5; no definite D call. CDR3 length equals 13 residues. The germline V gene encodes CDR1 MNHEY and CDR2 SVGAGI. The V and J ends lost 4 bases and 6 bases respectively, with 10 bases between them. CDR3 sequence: CASSCAGGQPQHF. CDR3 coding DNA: TGTGCCAGCAGTTGCGCCGGAGGTCAGCCCCAGCATTTT.

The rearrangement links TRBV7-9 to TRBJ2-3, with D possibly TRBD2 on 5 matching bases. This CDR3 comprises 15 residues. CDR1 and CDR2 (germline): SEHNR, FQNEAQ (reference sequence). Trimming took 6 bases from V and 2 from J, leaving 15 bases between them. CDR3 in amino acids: CASSPVSAFTDTQYF. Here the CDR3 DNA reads TGTGCCAGCAGTCCTGTTAGCGCCTTCACAGATACGCAGTATTTT.

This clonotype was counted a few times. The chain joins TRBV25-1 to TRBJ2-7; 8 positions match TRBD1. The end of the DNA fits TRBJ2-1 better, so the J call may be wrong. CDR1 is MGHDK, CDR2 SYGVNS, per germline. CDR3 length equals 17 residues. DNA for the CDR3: TGTGCCAGCAGTGACCCATCCGGGACAGGTGCCTACAATGAGCAGTTCTTC. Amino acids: CASSDPSGTGAYNEQFF.